The subject of this entry is one T cell receptor (beta chain). This CDR3 region has 14 residues. Per germline, CDR1 SGHNT and CDR2 YENEEA. Losses at the gene ends were 5 bases for V and 4 bases for J; bases not matched to a gene: 6. This record belongs to a study of shared clonotypes between healthy human individuals. Memory CD4+ cells were the fraction left after CD45RA+ naive selection. Sequencing used immunoSEQ multiplex PCR; TCRdb keeps in-frame clones, though not all of them. The profile shows 550,000 to 700,000 clones, around three quarters of them singletons. This clonotype was obtained from a woman in her thirties in good health. The chain links TRBV11-3 to TRBJ2-7; 9 bases are shared with TRBD1. The sample taken for sequencing was memory CD4+ T cells sorted from blood. Subset: CD45RA-negative fraction. In DNA form, the CDR3 reads TGTGCCAGCAGCCCGGGGACAGGGAGTTACGAGCAGTACTTC. Protein product: CASSPGTGSYEQYF.